This is a list of T cell receptor beta chains from one sample in a study of shared clonotypes between healthy human individuals. The data were produced by immunoSEQ multiplex PCR, yet TCRdb's version contains in-frame clones alone and is incomplete. The sample shows about 700,000 clones, over 65% of them seen only once. The sequenced sample was memory CD4+ T cells sorted from blood. These receptors all stem from a woman aged 30 to 39 in good health. Each CDR3 is given with its conserved first and last residue. The D gene is left open where the match is weak. Not all rows give a size; the values are once, few, many and, for expanded clones, a class.

d_call: TRBD2
j_call: TRBJ2-1
clone_size: .
v_call: TRBV27
cdr3_aa: CASSLRGGRAGHEQFF
cdr3_nt: TGTGCCAGCAGTTTACGCGGCGGGAGGGCAGGCCATGAGCAGTTCTTC

d_call: .
j_call: TRBJ2-5
clone_size: .
v_call: TRBV7-6
cdr3_aa: CASSLAHRRNQETQYF
cdr3_nt: TGTGCCAGCAGCTTAGCACACAGAAGAAACCAAGAGACCCAGTACTTC

d_call: TRBD1
j_call: TRBJ1-2
clone_size: .
v_call: TRBV7-9
cdr3_aa: CASSSRQASGGYGYTF
cdr3_nt: TGTGCCAGCAGCTCGAGACAGGCCTCAGGGGGTTATGGCTACACCTTC

d_call: .
j_call: TRBJ2-3
clone_size: .
v_call: TRBV2
cdr3_aa: CASRGDTDTQYF
cdr3_nt: TGTGCCAGCAGAGGGGATACAGATACGCAGTATTTT

d_call: .
j_call: TRBJ2-5
clone_size: .
v_call: TRBV6-6
cdr3_aa: CASSWGRERETQYF
cdr3_nt: TGTGCCAGCAGTTGGGGACGGGAGCGGGAGACCCAGTACTTC

d_call: .
j_call: TRBJ2-6
clone_size: few
v_call: TRBV28
cdr3_aa: CASSSGEGNLSGANVLTF
cdr3_nt: TGTGCCAGCAGTTCGGGGGAAGGAAACCTCTCTGGGGCCAACGTCCTGACTTTC

d_call: TRBD2
j_call: TRBJ2-1
clone_size: .
v_call: TRBV5-1
cdr3_aa: CASTPSGGEQFF
cdr3_nt: TGCGCCAGCACCCCTAGCGGGGGTGAGCAGTTCTTC

d_call: TRBD1
j_call: TRBJ2-2
clone_size: .
v_call: TRBV10-3
cdr3_aa: CAIRDRASTGELFF
cdr3_nt: TGTGCCATCCGGGACAGGGCGAGCACCGGGGAGCTGTTTTTT

d_call: TRBD2
j_call: TRBJ2-5
clone_size: .
v_call: TRBV14
cdr3_aa: CASSPTSGLRGETQYF
cdr3_nt: TGTGCCAGCAGCCCGACTAGCGGACTAAGGGGAGAGACCCAGTACTTC

d_call: TRBD1
j_call: TRBJ1-4
clone_size: few
v_call: TRBV4-1
cdr3_aa: CASSQEKGTGGDEKLFF
cdr3_nt: TGCGCCAGCAGCCAAGAAAAGGGGACAGGGGGAGATGAAAAACTGTTTTTT

d_call: .
j_call: TRBJ2-2
clone_size: .
v_call: TRBV27
cdr3_aa: CASSVRGGARGELFF
cdr3_nt: TGTGCCAGCAGTGTCAGGGGAGGGGCTCGCGGGGAGCTGTTTTTT

d_call: TRBD2
j_call: TRBJ2-1
clone_size: .
v_call: TRBV6-1
cdr3_aa: CASRRTGLADNEQFF
cdr3_nt: TGTGCCAGCAGGAGGACGGGACTAGCGGACAATGAGCAGTTCTTC

d_call: .
j_call: TRBJ2-3
clone_size: .
v_call: TRBV5-1
cdr3_aa: CASSFSPGTDTQYF
cdr3_nt: TGCGCCAGCAGCTTTTCCCCCGGGACAGATACGCAGTATTTT

d_call: TRBD2
j_call: TRBJ2-1
clone_size: .
v_call: TRBV4-2
cdr3_aa: CASSRGTSGAYNEQFF
cdr3_nt: TGTGCCAGCAGCCGAGGGACTAGCGGAGCCTACAATGAGCAGTTCTTC

d_call: TRBD1
j_call: TRBJ1-2
clone_size: .
v_call: TRBV5-1
cdr3_aa: CASSLFQGGGYGYTF
cdr3_nt: TGCGCCAGCAGCTTATTCCAGGGGGGAGGCTATGGCTACACCTTC

d_call: TRBD2
j_call: TRBJ2-3
clone_size: .
v_call: TRBV11-2
cdr3_aa: CASSLGLAADTQYF
cdr3_nt: TGTGCCAGCAGCTTGGGACTAGCGGCAGATACGCAGTATTTT

d_call: TRBD1
j_call: TRBJ1-2
clone_size: .
v_call: TRBV6-5
cdr3_aa: CASSYSRQGVHGYTF
cdr3_nt: TGTGCCAGCAGTTACTCAAGACAGGGGGTTCATGGCTACACCTTC

d_call: .
j_call: TRBJ1-4
clone_size: .
v_call: TRBV14
cdr3_aa: CASSRAINEKLFF
cdr3_nt: TGTGCCAGCAGCCGGGCCATAAATGAAAAACTGTTTTTT

d_call: .
j_call: TRBJ2-3
clone_size: .
v_call: TRBV18
cdr3_aa: CASSPGRDDTQYF
cdr3_nt: TGTGCCAGCTCACCAGGAAGGGATGATACGCAGTATTTT

d_call: .
j_call: TRBJ2-7
clone_size: .
v_call: TRBV6-1
cdr3_aa: CASIFGQGLSEQYF
cdr3_nt: TGTGCCAGCATTTTTGGACAGGGACTAAGCGAGCAGTACTTC

d_call: .
j_call: TRBJ2-2
clone_size: many
v_call: TRBV7-2
cdr3_aa: CASSRAPRTGELFF
cdr3_nt: TGTGCCAGCAGTCGAGCGCCCCGTACCGGGGAGCTGTTTTTT

d_call: TRBD1
j_call: TRBJ1-5
clone_size: .
v_call: TRBV4-1
cdr3_aa: CASSQSQGGSNQPQHF
cdr3_nt: TGCGCCAGCAGCCAATCCCAGGGGGGGAGCAATCAGCCCCAGCATTTT